This is a list of T cell receptor beta chains from one sample in a study of blood T cell repertoires in COVID-19. Sequenced by immunoSEQ multiplex PCR; TCRdb stores in-frame clones only, minus some. The sample carries some 67,000 clones, more than 70% recorded once. Sequenced: peripheral blood. These receptors all stem from a woman aged 55 to 70 with acute or convalescent COVID-19. The CDR3 runs from the conserved cysteine through the conserved F or W. D genes are given only for firm matches. Some rows mark clone size as missing; the rest say once, few, many or name a class of expanded clone.

abundance: once
d_gene: -
v_gene: TRBV29-1
j_gene: TRBJ2-3
CDR3nt: TGCAGCGTTGATGTTGGGGCAACAGATACGCAGTATTTT
CDR3aa: CSVDVGATDTQYF

abundance: -
d_gene: -
v_gene: TRBV5-8
j_gene: TRBJ2-6
CDR3nt: TGTGCCAGCAGTCTGGCAGGGACTCGCTCGGGGGCCAACGTCCTGACTTTC
CDR3aa: CASSLAGTRSGANVLTF

abundance: -
d_gene: -
v_gene: TRBV30
j_gene: TRBJ2-1
CDR3nt: TGTGCCTGGAGTGAGGGGTCATGGGCAGAACATGAGCAGTTCTTC
CDR3aa: CAWSEGSWAEHEQFF

abundance: -
d_gene: -
v_gene: TRBV9
j_gene: TRBJ1-1
CDR3nt: TGTGCCAGCAGCGTACAGGGGACTGAAGCTTTCTTT
CDR3aa: CASSVQGTEAFF

abundance: -
d_gene: -
v_gene: TRBV9
j_gene: TRBJ2-7
CDR3nt: TGTGCCAGCAGCGTAGAGGGGACTGGGAGCTACGAGCAGTACTTC
CDR3aa: CASSVEGTGSYEQYF

abundance: -
d_gene: TRBD1
v_gene: TRBV6-6
j_gene: TRBJ1-2
CDR3nt: TGTGCCAGCAGCCAATTTCCCCAGGGGGGCGGCTACACCTTC
CDR3aa: CASSQFPQGGGYTF

abundance: -
d_gene: -
v_gene: TRBV9
j_gene: TRBJ1-4
CDR3nt: TGTGCCAGCAGTAGGGGATTTAATGAAAAACTGTTTTTT
CDR3aa: CASSRGFNEKLFF

abundance: -
d_gene: TRBD1
v_gene: TRBV19
j_gene: TRBJ1-5
CDR3nt: TGTGCCAGTAGTGAGACAGGGGGCCCTCAGCCCCAGCATTTT
CDR3aa: CASSETGGPQPQHF

abundance: -
d_gene: TRBD1
v_gene: TRBV7-6
j_gene: TRBJ1-5
CDR3nt: TGTGCCAGCAGCGAAATTGCCTCAGGGGGCGGCTATCAGCCCCAGCATTTT
CDR3aa: CASSEIASGGGYQPQHF

abundance: -
d_gene: -
v_gene: TRBV10-1
j_gene: TRBJ2-5
CDR3nt: TGCGCCAGCAGTGAGACCCTCGGAGAGACCCAGTACTTC
CDR3aa: CASSETLGETQYF

abundance: -
d_gene: TRBD1
v_gene: TRBV5-5
j_gene: TRBJ1-2
CDR3nt: TGTGCCAGCAGCTGGGGCGGGACAGGGGCGTATGGCTACACCTTC
CDR3aa: CASSWGGTGAYGYTF

abundance: -
d_gene: TRBD2
v_gene: TRBV6-5
j_gene: TRBJ2-1
CDR3nt: TGTGCCAGCAGTTACTCTAGCGGGGGGGCGGAGTTCTTC
CDR3aa: CASSYSSGGAEFF

abundance: -
d_gene: -
v_gene: TRBV19
j_gene: TRBJ1-5
CDR3nt: TGTGCCAGTCGGACTCCTAGGGGCAATCAGCCCCAGCATTTT
CDR3aa: CASRTPRGNQPQHF

abundance: -
d_gene: -
v_gene: TRBV6-5
j_gene: TRBJ2-2
CDR3nt: TGTGCCAGCTCACGACAGGCAAGCGCCGGGGAGCTGTTTTTT
CDR3aa: CASSRQASAGELFF

abundance: -
d_gene: -
v_gene: TRBV11-2
j_gene: TRBJ2-1
CDR3nt: TGTGCCAGCAGCCAGAACCGGGACTCCTACAATGAGCAGTTCTTC
CDR3aa: CASSQNRDSYNEQFF

abundance: -
d_gene: TRBD1
v_gene: TRBV7-9
j_gene: TRBJ1-1
CDR3nt: TGTGCCAGCAGCTCGGACAGGCTGCCGAACACTGAAGCTTTCTTT
CDR3aa: CASSSDRLPNTEAFF

abundance: -
d_gene: -
v_gene: TRBV7-6
j_gene: TRBJ1-3
CDR3nt: TGTGCCAGCAGCTTATGGGCGGGGGTTAGCTCTGGAAACACCATATATTTT
CDR3aa: CASSLWAGVSSGNTIYF

abundance: -
d_gene: TRBD1
v_gene: TRBV4-1
j_gene: TRBJ2-5
CDR3nt: TGCGCCAGCAGCTCCCCTAGGACAGGGGAGGCCCAAGAGACCCAGTACTTC
CDR3aa: CASSSPRTGEAQETQYF

abundance: -
d_gene: TRBD1
v_gene: TRBV2
j_gene: TRBJ2-2
CDR3nt: TGTGCCAGCAGGGGACAGTCCAACACCGGGGAGCTGTTTTTT
CDR3aa: CASRGQSNTGELFF

abundance: -
d_gene: -
v_gene: TRBV11-3
j_gene: TRBJ2-5
CDR3nt: TGTGCCAGCAGCTTAGGCCGGTCCGAAGAGACCCAGTACTTC
CDR3aa: CASSLGRSEETQYF

abundance: few
d_gene: -
v_gene: TRBV10-3
j_gene: TRBJ2-6
CDR3nt: TGTGCCATCAGTGAGACGGTGGAGGGGAAGGCCAACGTCCTGACTTTC
CDR3aa: CAISETVEGKANVLTF

abundance: -
d_gene: TRBD1
v_gene: TRBV6-2/TRBV6-3
j_gene: TRBJ2-5
CDR3nt: TGTGCCAGCAGTAGGGACAGTTCCGAGACCCAGTACTTC
CDR3aa: CASSRDSSETQYF

abundance: -
d_gene: -
v_gene: TRBV2
j_gene: TRBJ1-1
CDR3nt: TGTGCCAGCAGTCTACAGACCAACACTGAAGCTTTCTTT
CDR3aa: CASSLQTNTEAFF

abundance: -
d_gene: -
v_gene: TRBV5-6
j_gene: TRBJ1-1
CDR3nt: TGTGCCAGCAGCTGGGGGACACAGAACACTGAAGCTTTCTTT
CDR3aa: CASSWGTQNTEAFF

abundance: few
d_gene: TRBD1
v_gene: TRBV19
j_gene: TRBJ2-7
CDR3nt: TGTGCCAGTAGACCTCGGGACAGCTCCTACGAGCAGTACTTC
CDR3aa: CASRPRDSSYEQYF

abundance: -
d_gene: -
v_gene: TRBV30
j_gene: TRBJ1-4
CDR3nt: TGTGCCTGGAGTGTACTTGAGGAAAAACTGTTTTTT
CDR3aa: CAWSVLEEKLFF

abundance: -
d_gene: -
v_gene: TRBV7-9
j_gene: TRBJ1-4
CDR3nt: TGTGCCAGCAGCTTAGTAAGGAGCGGCTTCCAGGCAACTAATGAAAAACTGTTTTTT
CDR3aa: CASSLVRSGFQATNEKLFF